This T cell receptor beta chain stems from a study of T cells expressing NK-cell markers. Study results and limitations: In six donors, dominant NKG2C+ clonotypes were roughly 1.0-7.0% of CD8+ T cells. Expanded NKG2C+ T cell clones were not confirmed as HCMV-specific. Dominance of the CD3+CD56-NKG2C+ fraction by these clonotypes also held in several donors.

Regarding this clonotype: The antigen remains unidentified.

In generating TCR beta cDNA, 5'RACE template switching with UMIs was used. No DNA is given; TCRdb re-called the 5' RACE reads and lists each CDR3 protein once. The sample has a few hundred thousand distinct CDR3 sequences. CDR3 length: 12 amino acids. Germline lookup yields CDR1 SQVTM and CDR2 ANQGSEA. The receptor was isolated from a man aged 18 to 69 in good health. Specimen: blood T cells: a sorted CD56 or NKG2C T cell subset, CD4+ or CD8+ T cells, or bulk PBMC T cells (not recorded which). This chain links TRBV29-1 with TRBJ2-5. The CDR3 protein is CSGTSTQETQYF. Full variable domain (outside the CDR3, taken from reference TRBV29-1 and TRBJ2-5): SAVISQKPSRDICQRGTSLTIQCQVDSQVTMMFWYRQQPGQSLTLIATANQGSEATYESGFVIDKFPISRPNLTFSTLTVSNMSPEDSSIYLCSGTSTQETQYFGPGTRLLVL.